Listed below are T cell receptor beta chains from one sample, sequenced in a study of radiation and T cells in renal cell carcinoma. The method was immunoSEQ multiplex PCR; TCRdb's version includes in-frame clones alone and lacks a portion of them. The sample holds around 16,000 clones, about 56% seen once. Here the sequenced sample was tumor tissue, taken from a patient whose treatment was nephrectomy without radiotherapy. The receptor source for this set is a man aged 50 to 60 with renal cell carcinoma. The CDR3 runs from the conserved cysteine through the conserved F or W. The D gene is left open where the match is weak. Only part of the rows carry a size: once, few, many, or a class if the clone is expanded.

CDR3 DNA	CDR3 protein	D gene	V gene	J gene	clone size
TGTGCCAGCAGCTTGAGGACGGGGTCCACAGATACGCAGTATTTT	CASSLRTGSTDTQYF	NA	TRBV5-4	TRBJ2-3	NA
TGTGCCAGTAGTAGCTGGTTGGACAGGGTCGATTGGAATCAGCCCCAGCATTTT	CASSSWLDRVDWNQPQHF	TRBD1	TRBV19	TRBJ1-5	NA
TGTGCCAGCAGCTTGGAGATAGCGGGGGGCCTGGAGCAGTACTTC	CASSLEIAGGLEQYF	TRBD2	TRBV5-5	TRBJ2-7	few
TGCGCCAGCAGCTTGTCTGTATCGGGCACAGATACGCAGTATTTT	CASSLSVSGTDTQYF	NA	TRBV5-1	TRBJ2-3	NA
TGTGCCAGCAGCTTAGTTGGGGCCTCCTACGAGCAGTACTTC	CASSLVGASYEQYF	NA	TRBV7-6	TRBJ2-7	NA
TGTGCCAGCAGTTTAGCGACAGGGGTCACAGATACGCAGTATTTT	CASSLATGVTDTQYF	TRBD1	TRBV27	TRBJ2-3	large
TGTGCCAGCACGAGCGGGAGGGCGCAAGAGACCCAGTACTTC	CASTSGRAQETQYF	TRBD2	TRBV2	TRBJ2-5	NA
TGTGCCAGCAGCTTAGATGAGGCCTCCGAGCAGTACTTC	CASSLDEASEQYF	NA	TRBV7-6	TRBJ2-7	NA
TGTGCCAGCAGCGTGGGGGCGACAGGGACTCAGCCCCAGCATTTT	CASSVGATGTQPQHF	TRBD1	TRBV9	TRBJ1-5	NA
TGTGCCTGGAGTGTACCCGGGGAAGATAGTGAAAAACTGTTTTTT	CAWSVPGEDSEKLFF	NA	TRBV30	TRBJ1-4	few
TGTGCCAGCAGTTACTCTCCAGGGGGGGACACTGAAGCTTTCTTT	CASSYSPGGDTEAFF	TRBD1	TRBV6-5	TRBJ1-1	NA
TGCGCCAGCAGCCAAGATCTTCCAGGGGTGAACACTGAAGCTTTCTTT	CASSQDLPGVNTEAFF	NA	TRBV4-3	TRBJ1-1	few
TGCGCCAGCAGCCAAGAACCCTCTTACAATGAGCAGTTCTTC	CASSQEPSYNEQFF	NA	TRBV4-1	TRBJ2-1	NA
TGTGCCAGTATCAGGGGAACTGAAGCTTTCTTT	CASIRGTEAFF	NA	TRBV6-6	TRBJ1-1	once
TGTGCCAGCAGCCCCCGATGGGTCACAGATACGCAGTATTTT	CASSPRWVTDTQYF	NA	TRBV9	TRBJ2-3	NA
TGCGCCAGCAGCCAAAACAGGGGGAAAGGGGCAGATACGCAGTATTTT	CASSQNRGKGADTQYF	TRBD1	TRBV4-3	TRBJ2-3	few
TGTGCCAGAGAGTTGAACACTGAAGCTTTCTTT	CARELNTEAFF	NA	TRBV2	TRBJ1-1	NA
TGTGCCTGGAGTCCACCCGCCGGCAATGAGCAGTTCTTC	CAWSPPAGNEQFF	NA	TRBV30	TRBJ2-1	NA
TGTGCCAGCAGTGACTTGCATGGCGGGGGGTCAGATACGCAGTATTTT	CASSDLHGGGSDTQYF	TRBD2	TRBV6-4	TRBJ2-3	NA
TGTGCCAGCAGCGCCCAACTGGGCCCCCTCTCCAGTTATGGCTACACCTTC	CASSAQLGPLSSYGYTF	NA	TRBV9	TRBJ1-2	NA
TGTGCCAGCAGTTTGGTACAGGGAGTTCACTATGGCTACACCTTC	CASSLVQGVHYGYTF	NA	TRBV27	TRBJ1-2	NA
TGTGCCACCAGCAGAGCGGTGGGTTTGAACAATGAGCAGTTCTTC	CATSRAVGLNNEQFF	NA	TRBV15	TRBJ2-1	NA
TGTGCCAGCAGTGAAGCAGGGCAGGTGGGGGGCTACACCTTC	CASSEAGQVGGYTF	NA	TRBV2	TRBJ1-2	NA
TGTGCCAGCAGCCCTGGCTACAGCTCCTACGAGCAGTACTTC	CASSPGYSSYEQYF	NA	TRBV27	TRBJ2-7	NA
TGTGCCAGCAGCCCAGGACCAGTGGGTAATTCACCCCTCCACTTT	CASSPGPVGNSPLHF	NA	TRBV5-4	TRBJ1-6	few
TGTGCCAGTAGTATAGAGCAGGGGAGCAATCAGCCCCAGCATTTT	CASSIEQGSNQPQHF	NA	TRBV19	TRBJ1-5	NA
TGTGCCAGCAGCTTGGCAGACAGTAGCAATCAGCCCCAGCATTTT	CASSLADSSNQPQHF	NA	TRBV5-5	TRBJ1-5	NA
TGTGCCAGTAGTATGTTTCCGGGGGGACCCTACGAGCAGTACTTC	CASSMFPGGPYEQYF	TRBD2	TRBV19	TRBJ2-7	NA
TGTGCCACCAGCATAGCTTCGGGGGCGCGTGTTGGTGGTGGCTACACCTTC	CATSIASGARVGGGYTF	NA	TRBV15	TRBJ1-2	NA
TGCAGCGTTACACCCCTGGACAATGAGCAGTTCTTC	CSVTPLDNEQFF	NA	TRBV29-1	TRBJ2-1	NA
TGTGCCACCACCGAAAGCGACAGGGATTACTCTGGGGCCAACGTCCTGACTTTC	CATTESDRDYSGANVLTF	TRBD1	TRBV5-4	TRBJ2-6	few
TGTGCCAGTAGTACATCCCAGGGGTCCTATAATTCACCCCTCCACTTT	CASSTSQGSYNSPLHF	NA	TRBV19	TRBJ1-6	NA
TGTGCTAGCAGCTTAGCCGGACGGAACACCGGGGAGCTGTTTTTT	CASSLAGRNTGELFF	NA	TRBV7-7	TRBJ2-2	once
TGTGCCATCAGTGGCAGCCCCGCAGCCTATAACGAGCAGTACTTC	CAISGSPAAYNEQYF	NA	TRBV10-3	TRBJ2-7	NA
TGTGCCAGCAGCTTAGGTGGACTAGCGGGTAACTCCTACGAGCAGTACTTC	CASSLGGLAGNSYEQYF	TRBD2	TRBV13	TRBJ2-7	NA
TGTGCCAGTAGTGAAGGACGCCAAGAGACCCAGTACTTC	CASSEGRQETQYF	NA	TRBV19	TRBJ2-5	few
TGTGCCAGCAGCTCCCGGACAGGGCTGTCCGGGGAGCTGTTTTTT	CASSSRTGLSGELFF	TRBD1	TRBV11-3	TRBJ2-2	medium-sized
TGTGCCAGCAGCTTAGGCCTGGACGGGAGCTACAATGAGCAGTTCTTC	CASSLGLDGSYNEQFF	NA	TRBV13	TRBJ2-1	medium-sized
TGCGCCAGCAGCTCCGATAGGACTAGCGGGGGGCTCTCGAGCTCCTACAATGAGCAGTTCTTC	CASSSDRTSGGLSSSYNEQFF	TRBD2	TRBV5-1	TRBJ2-1	few
TGCAGCGTTGCCGGGGGGCCTGTAGGAAACACCATATATTTT	CSVAGGPVGNTIYF	NA	TRBV29-1	TRBJ1-3	medium-sized
TGTGCCAGCAGCAGCGGACAGAGGAGTCGGGAGCAGTACTTC	CASSSGQRSREQYF	NA	TRBV7-9	TRBJ2-7	NA
TGTGCCAGCAGCTTTTCCGCGAACACTGAAGCTTTCTTT	CASSFSANTEAFF	NA	TRBV5-8	TRBJ1-1	NA
TGCGCCAGCAGGTTAGGCGGGGAGCTGTTTTTT	CASRLGGELFF	NA	TRBV4-3	TRBJ2-2	NA
TGTGCCTGGAGTGTACAAAGGCTAGGGCCGTACGAGCAGTACTTC	CAWSVQRLGPYEQYF	NA	TRBV30	TRBJ2-7	once
TGTGCCAGCAGCGGATCTCAGGGGGGGAACTATGGCTACACCTTC	CASSGSQGGNYGYTF	TRBD1	TRBV7-9	TRBJ1-2	NA
TGCGCCAGCAGTGAGCCTAGCTACAATGAGCAGTTCTTC	CASSEPSYNEQFF	NA	TRBV10-2	TRBJ2-1	NA
TGTGCCAGTAGTGCCGGCACAGGGGGGACTGAAGCTTTCTTT	CASSAGTGGTEAFF	TRBD1	TRBV19	TRBJ1-1	NA
TGTGCCAGCCTTTCCCCGCTAGGGCATGGCTACACCTTC	CASLSPLGHGYTF	NA	TRBV27	TRBJ1-2	many
TGTGCCAGCAGTCGCATGGGGACCTTAGCCAAAAACATTCAGTACTTC	CASSRMGTLAKNIQYF	NA	TRBV5-4	TRBJ2-4	few
TGTGCCAGCAGTTTAGCGGGGGGGCCAGATACGCAGTATTTT	CASSLAGGPDTQYF	TRBD2	TRBV5-6	TRBJ2-3	NA